One and the same sample provided the 21 T cell receptor beta chains below, sequenced in a study of Ad26.COV2.S vaccination and SARS-CoV-2 variants. Treatment in this sample: around 19 received Ad26.COV2.S at low or high dose, single or two shots; about five received placebo; per-sample allocation not given. The study sampled participants on day 63 after the first vaccine or placebo injection. Produced via immunoSEQ multiplex PCR; TCRdb's table is partial and in-frame only. The sample includes about 680,000 clones, roughly 90% seen only once; the top ten take about 1.5%. Sequencing was performed on peripheral blood, taken in a trial of Ad26.COV2.S vaccine versus placebo. Every receptor here comes from a person between 18 and 60 years old who received the Ad26.COV2.S COVID-19 vaccine or a placebo.

The CDR3 nucleotides read TGTGCCAGCAGTGACCCCGAGGACAGGGCGGAAGATACGCAGTATTTT. Its translation: CASSDPEDRAEDTQYF. This rearrangement joins TRBV2 to TRBJ2-3; 8 bases match TRBD1. With 3 bases clipped from V and 5 bases from J, the junction kept 10 bases outside the gene matches. The CDR3 sequence is 16 residues long. CDR1 is SNHLY and CDR2 is FYNNEI in the germline V gene. The full variable domain, rest sourced from reference TRBV2 and TRBJ2-3, is EPEVTQTPSHQVTQMGQEVILRCVPISNHLYFYWYRQILGQKVEFLVSFYNNEISEKSEIFDDQFSVERPDGSNFTLKIRSTKLEDSAMYFCASSDPEDRAEDTQYFGPGTRLTVL.

This clone appeared once. In nucleotides, the CDR3 is TGCGCCAGCAGCTGGGACAGCACTAGCACAGATACGCAGTATTTT. Its protein is CASSWDSTSTDTQYF. V gene TRBV5-1 combines with J gene TRBJ2-3; 7 bases are a match to TRBD1. V shed 3 bases, J shed 0 bases, and the junction held 4 bases outside the gene matches. The CDR3 sequence is 15 residues long. Looked up from germline, CDR1 is SGHRS and CDR2 is YFSETQ.

This sequence joins TRBV2 and TRBJ2-1, with 9 bases lining up with TRBD2. The V gene's germline CDR1 is SNHLY and CDR2 FYNNEI. This CDR3 region has 14 residues. With 3 bases clipped from V and 6 bases from J, the junction kept 3 bases outside the gene matches. DNA of the CDR3: TGTGCCAGCAGTGATGCGGGGGGGCGCAATGAGCAGTTCTTC. This encodes CASSDAGGRNEQFF.

The rearrangement joins TRBV5-6 to TRBJ1-4, with a tentative D call TRBD1 (6 bases). The V gene lost 1 base and the J gene lost 7 bases, with 20 bases spanning the gap. There are 17 residues in the CDR3. The V gene's germline CDR1 is SGHDT and CDR2 YYEEEE. CDR3 region: CASSLTEGGFTGEKLFF. CDR3 nucleotide sequence: TGTGCCAGCAGCTTGACGGAGGGGGGGTTTACGGGTGAAAAACTGTTTTTT.

The chain recombines TRBV5-1 with TRBJ1-5; TRBD1 matches 8 bases. CDR1 SGHRS and CDR2 YFSETQ come from the germline V gene. The CDR3 extends over 15 amino acids. V was clipped by 4 bases and J by 5 bases; unmatched bases: 8. The CDR3 region has the DNA TGCGCCAGCAGCCCGACAGGGGAGGTTGATCAGCCCCAGCATTTT. Translated: CASSPTGEVDQPQHF.

CDR3 nucleotides: TGTGCCAGCAGTTACTCGAACGGGGGACCCTATGGCTACACCTTC. Amino acid sequence: CASSYSNGGPYGYTF. The chain recombines TRBV6-5 with TRBJ1-2; a possible D gene is TRBD1 (5 bases). CDR3 length equals 15 residues. CDR1 is MNHEY and CDR2 is SVGAGI in the germline V gene. Trimming stripped 0 bases from V and 4 bases from J, with 12 bases between.

The chain combines TRBV29-1 with TRBJ2-5; D is ambiguous. The germline V and J ends were trimmed by 7 bases and 4 bases, with 13 bases remaining between them. This CDR3 is built from 12 residues. CDR1 is SQVTM and CDR2 is ANQGSEA in the germline V gene. In nucleotides, the CDR3 is TGCAGCGCCCTTGGGTCGGGAGAGACCCAGTACTTC. Translation: CSALGSGETQYF.

The J gene is TRBJ2-2, the V gene TRBV3-1 (or the pseudogene TRBV3-2); a possible D gene is TRBD2 (6 bases). The V gene lost 4 bases and the J gene lost 6 bases, with 15 bases spanning the gap. Germline-derived CDR1 and CDR2 are LGHDT and YNNKEL (reference sequence). This CDR3 contains 15 residues. CDR3 DNA: TGTGCCAGCAGCCGGGGGGTGGGTAACTCCGGGGAGCTGTTTTTT. Encoded protein: CASSRGVGNSGELFF.

This rearrangement joins TRBV7-2 to TRBJ2-1; D unresolved. Germline loops: CDR1 SGHTA, CDR2 FQGNSA. CDR3 length equals 15 residues. V dropped 5 bases and J dropped 9 bases, with 20 bases sitting between them. The CDR3 nucleotides read TGTGCCAGCAGCCCCGGCCTGGCTAGTGGCGGTGAGCAGTTCTTC. This sequence encodes CASSPGLASGGEQFF.

CDR3 sequence (DNA): TGTGCCAGCAGTGAACTTGTCGGGGCTAATCAGCCCCAGCATTTT. Translating it yields CASSELVGANQPQHF. The chain has TRBV6-1 and TRBJ1-5; D might be TRBD1 (5 bases). The germline V gene has CDR1 MNHNS and CDR2 SASEGT. The CDR3 spans 15 residues. The germline V and J ends were trimmed by 2 bases and 4 bases, with 12 bases remaining between them.

This clone came up once. The same CDR3 arises from other DNA sequences in this sample as well. This rearrangement joins TRBV9 to TRBJ2-3, with D perhaps matching TRBD1 or TRBD2 (5 bases each). CDR1 SGDLS and CDR2 YYNGEE come from the germline V gene. This CDR3 is 14 amino acids long. The V end lost 0 bases, the J end lost 0 bases, and 5 bases lay between the germline ends. CDR3 sequence reads: CASSVGGSTDTQYF. CDR3 DNA: TGTGCCAGCAGCGTAGGGGGGAGCACAGATACGCAGTATTTT.

The V gene is TRBV7-9, the J gene TRBJ1-1; 7 nucleotides match TRBD1. Germline V gives CDR1 SEHNR, CDR2 FQNEAQ (reference sequence). V lost 1 base, J lost 7 bases, and 3 bases stayed unmatched. The CDR3 runs to 13 residues. The CDR3 DNA follows: TGTGCCAGCAGCTTAGTGACAGGGTTTGAAGCTTTCTTT. This sequence encodes CASSLVTGFEAFF.

J is TRBJ1-2 and V is TRBV11-2, with 9 positions matching TRBD1. Germline lookup yields CDR1 SGHAT and CDR2 FQNNGV. With V trimmed by 5 bases and J by 4 bases, 2 bases remained unmatched. The length of the CDR3 is 13 residues. The CDR3 loop reads CASSVQGAYGYTF. CDR3 coding DNA: TGTGCCAGCAGCGTACAGGGGGCCTATGGCTACACCTTC.

The chain joins TRBV12-3 or TRBV12-4 to TRBJ2-2, with D perhaps matching TRBD1 or TRBD2 (5 bases each). CDR3 length: 13 amino acids. Deletions cut 7 bases from V and 5 bases from J, with 11 bases between. The CDR3 nucleotides read TGTGCCAGCAAGGTGTGGGGGACCGGGGAGCTGTTTTTT. Amino acid sequence: CASKVWGTGELFF.

The rearrangement links TRBV7-2 to TRBJ2-1, with D uncertain. The CDR3 is made up of 12 amino acids. The V gene's germline CDR1 is SGHTA and CDR2 FQGNSA. V shed 3 bases and J shed 6 bases, with 6 bases lying between them. The CDR3 DNA sequence: TGTGCCAGCAGCTTCACAAGCAATGAGCAGTTCTTC. Translating gives CASSFTSNEQFF. Combining the CDR3 with reference TRBV7-2 and TRBJ2-1 gives the whole variable domain GAGVSQSPSNKVTEKGKDVELRCDPISGHTALYWYRQSLGQGLEFLIYFQGNSAPDKSGLPSDRFSAERTGGSVSTLTIQRTQQEDSAVYLCASSFTSNEQFFGPGTRLTVL.

This rearrangement joins TRBV5-6 to TRBJ1-5; D unresolved. CDR1 is SGHDT, CDR2 YYEEEE, per germline. The CDR3 length is 12 residues. V was shortened by 0 bases and J by 4 bases, with 2 bases between the two germline ends. Here the CDR3 DNA reads TGTGCCAGCAGCTTGGAAAATCAGCCCCAGCATTTT. Protein product: CASSLENQPQHF.

The chain recombines TRBV30 with TRBJ1-4; D perhaps matches TRBD1 (6 bases). V was shortened by 1 base and J by 8 bases, with 14 bases between the two germline ends. Germline CDR1 is GTSNPN and CDR2 is SVGIG (reference sequence). The length of the CDR3 is 14 residues. DNA for the CDR3: TGTGCCTGGAGTGAGGGGGGGGCAGGGGAAAAACTGTTTTTT. Translation gives CAWSEGGAGEKLFF.

This chain connects TRBV6-2 or TRBV6-3 to TRBJ1-1; D is undetermined. CDR3 length equals 13 residues. Germline values: CDR1 MNHEY, CDR2 SVGEGT. V gave up 2 bases and J gave up 3 bases, with 7 bases separating them. Written as DNA, the CDR3 is TGTGCCAGCAGTTACGGTTCAGACACTGAAGCTTTCTTT. This gives the protein CASSYGSDTEAFF.

This clone is a singleton in its sample. The chain employs TRBV7-8 and TRBJ1-4; no reliable D call. CDR3 length equals 14 residues. Germline V gene lookup returns CDR1 SGHVS and CDR2 FQNEAQ. Trimming removed 5 bases from V and 5 bases from J, with 12 bases in between. The CDR3 loop is CASSLGPRNEKLFF. The CDR3, as DNA: TGTGCCAGCAGCCTAGGGCCGAGGAATGAAAAACTGTTTTTT.

V gene TRBV18 combines with J gene TRBJ1-1; no reliable D call. CDR1 is KGHSH and CDR2 is LQKENI in the germline V gene. V shed 2 bases and J shed 1 base, with 8 bases lying between them. The CDR3 is 14 amino acids. The CDR3 DNA is TGTGCCAGCTCACCAGTAGAGGCGAACACTGAAGCTTTCTTT. As protein: CASSPVEANTEAFF.

The V and J genes are TRBV18 and TRBJ2-1; D perhaps matches TRBD2 (7 bases). The V end lost 3 bases, the J end lost 2 bases, and 11 bases lay between the germline ends. This CDR3 is 15 amino acids long. CDR1 is KGHSH, CDR2 LQKENI, per germline. CDR3 in DNA: TGTGCCAGCTCACCGGGAGGGGGTCCCTACAATGAGCAGTTCTTC. Translation gives CASSPGGGPYNEQFF.